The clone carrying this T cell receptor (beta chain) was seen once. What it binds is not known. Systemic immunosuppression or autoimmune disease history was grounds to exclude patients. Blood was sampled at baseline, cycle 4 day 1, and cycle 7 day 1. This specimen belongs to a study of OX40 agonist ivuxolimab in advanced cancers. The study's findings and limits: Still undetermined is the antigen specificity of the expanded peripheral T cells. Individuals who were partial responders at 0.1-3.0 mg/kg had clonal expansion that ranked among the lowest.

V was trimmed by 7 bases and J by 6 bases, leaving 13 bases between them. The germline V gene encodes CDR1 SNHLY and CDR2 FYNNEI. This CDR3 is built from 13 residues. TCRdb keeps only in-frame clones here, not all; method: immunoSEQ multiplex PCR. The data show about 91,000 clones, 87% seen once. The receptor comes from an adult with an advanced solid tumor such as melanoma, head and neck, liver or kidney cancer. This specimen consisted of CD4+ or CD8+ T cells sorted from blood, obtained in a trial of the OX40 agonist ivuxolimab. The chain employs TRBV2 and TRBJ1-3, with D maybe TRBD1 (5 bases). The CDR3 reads CASIWGLENTIYF. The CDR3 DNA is TGTGCCAGCATATGGGGGTTGGAAAACACCATATATTTT.